This T cell receptor (beta chain) was obtained from a study of T cells in Graves' hyperthyroidism and ophthalmopathy. Turning to the study itself: The authors collected peripheral blood at initial diagnosis, before any treatment.

A word on this clonotype: Antigen: not known.

General study findings and limits: Blood also showed most of the thyroid clonotypes that were expanded above 0.001. The model made its ophthalmopathy prediction, and onset followed a median roughly 6.5 months later.

Criteria for exclusion of patients were uncontrolled infection, other autoimmune disease, pregnancy or lactation. Authors of the study amplified TCR beta CDR3 regions from RNA transcripts. The HTBI primer set served for first-round RT-PCR of the TCR CDR3. One entry per CDR3 protein, called by TCRdb with MiXCR from the multiplex PCR reads. The repertoire holds 400,000 or so distinct CDR3 sequences, roughly 15% seen once, with 15% to 20% in the top ten. Losses at the gene ends were 1 base for V and 1 base for J; bases not matched to a gene: 14. CDR3 length equals 18 residues. Germline assignment: CDR1 DFQATT and CDR2 SNEGSKA (reference sequence).

The sequence was obtained from a woman between 25 and 40 years old with Graves' ophthalmopathy. This rearrangement joins TRBV20-1 to TRBJ2-3; 7 bases are a match to TRBD2. Input material: blood. CDR3 amino acids: CSARGIHSGAGGTDTQYF. In DNA, the CDR3 is TGCAGTGCTAGAGGAATTCACAGTGGGGCGGGGGGCACAGATACGCAGTATTTT.